The T cell receptor beta chain under discussion was sequenced for a study of tumor-infiltrating lymphocytes in primary liver carcinoma. V was pared by 10 bases and J by 0 bases, with 13 bases between. Germline V gene data show CDR1 as SGHAT and CDR2 as FQNNGV. The CDR3 runs to 15 residues. Points from the study as a whole: There were only about 7.5-25% of top clones found in all five tumor regions.

A note on this clonotype: Its antigen is undetermined. Given the absence of the conserved phenylalanine or tryptophan at the CDR3 end, a read error is likely.

From 500 ng of total RNA, TCR beta-specific cDNA was reverse-transcribed using a constant-region primer. Amplification in three nested multiplex PCR rounds with slightly modified ARM-PCR gave rise to TCR beta libraries. Each of the first two PCR rounds ran approximately 9 cycles with TRBV1-TRBV30 forward and C-beta reverse primers. Each CDR3 protein gets one entry after TCRdb re-called the multiplex PCR reads with MiXCR. The sample carries about 43,000 distinct CDR3 sequences, roughly 73% recorded once. Unsorted bulk tissue, roughly 20-32 mg of it, served as the source for co-extraction of RNA and DNA. Samples came from superior, inferior, lateral poles and tumor centre.

The chain recombines TRBV11-2 with TRBJ2-6, with D perhaps TRBD2 (5 bases). Sequenced sample: liver tumor tissue from sampling region 2. Subset given: tumor region T2, inferior pole. This TCR was sampled from a man between 40 and 49 years old with primary liver carcinoma and hepatitis B virus infection. DNA for the CDR3: TGTGCCACCCAGCGGCAGAGCTCTGGGGCCAACGTCCTGACTTCC. Translated: CATQRQSSGANVLTS.